The sequence of this T cell receptor (beta chain) was determined in a study of blood T cells in healthy people across ages. Together with a sample-barcoded 5' primer, a J-beta primer mix was included in a second PCR lasting about 7 to 11 cycles. One entry per CDR3 protein results from TCRdb running MiXCR on the 5' RACE reads. This sample yields over a million distinct CDR3 sequences, of which roughly 45% are seen a single time; approximately 17% belongs to the top ten. Of note for this clonotype: Its cognate antigen is unknown.

Each donor supplied ten milliliters of peripheral blood. The authors isolated at least 7 million PBMCs per sample. Germline loops: CDR1 LGHNA, CDR2 YNFKEQ. This CDR3 comprises 15 residues. V was cut by 0 bases and J by 3 bases, with 12 bases left in between. Study conclusions and caveats: Correlation between TCR beta diversity and naive T cell percentage was strong.

Sequenced material: blood. The sequence was obtained from a woman aged 55 to 70 in good health. This sequence joins TRBV4-2 and TRBJ2-7, with D uncertain. The CDR3 DNA reads TGTGCCAGCAGCCAAGACCCGGACCCCCGCTACGAGCAGTACTTC. The encoded protein is CASSQDPDPRYEQYF.